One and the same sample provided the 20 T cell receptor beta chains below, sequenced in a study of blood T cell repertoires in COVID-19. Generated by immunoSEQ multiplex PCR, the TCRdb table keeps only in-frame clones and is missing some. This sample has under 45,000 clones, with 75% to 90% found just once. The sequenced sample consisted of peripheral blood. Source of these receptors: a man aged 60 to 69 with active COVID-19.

CDR3 amino acids: CASSETGSYEQYF. CDR3 bases: TGTGCCAGCAGTGAAACAGGATCCTACGAGCAGTACTTC. This sequence joins TRBV25-1 and TRBJ2-7, with a possible D match to TRBD1 (5 bases). There are 13 residues in the CDR3. V dropped 2 bases and J dropped 1 base, with 6 bases sitting between them. Germline values: CDR1 MGHDK, CDR2 SYGVNS.

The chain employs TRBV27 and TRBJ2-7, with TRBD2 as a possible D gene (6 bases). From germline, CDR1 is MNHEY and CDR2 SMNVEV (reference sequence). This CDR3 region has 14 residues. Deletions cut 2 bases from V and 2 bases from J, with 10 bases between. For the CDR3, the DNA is TGTGCCAGCAGTTTACGGGGGTCCCCCTACGAGCAGTACTTC. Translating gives CASSLRGSPYEQYF.

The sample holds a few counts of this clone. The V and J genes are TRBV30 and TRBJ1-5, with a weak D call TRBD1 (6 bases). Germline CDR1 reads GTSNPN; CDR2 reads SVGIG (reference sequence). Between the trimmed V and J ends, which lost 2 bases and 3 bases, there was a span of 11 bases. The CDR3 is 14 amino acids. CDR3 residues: CAWSFGQNNQPQHF. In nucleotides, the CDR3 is TGTGCCTGGAGTTTCGGACAGAACAATCAGCCCCAGCATTTT.

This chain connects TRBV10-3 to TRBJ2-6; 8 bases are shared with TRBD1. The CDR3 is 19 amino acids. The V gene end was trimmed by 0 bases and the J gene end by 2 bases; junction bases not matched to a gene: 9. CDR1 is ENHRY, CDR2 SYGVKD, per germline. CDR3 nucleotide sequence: TGTGCCATCAGTGAGTCGATTTTACAGGGGGAGACTGGGGCCAACGTCCTGACTTTC. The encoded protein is CAISESILQGETGANVLTF.

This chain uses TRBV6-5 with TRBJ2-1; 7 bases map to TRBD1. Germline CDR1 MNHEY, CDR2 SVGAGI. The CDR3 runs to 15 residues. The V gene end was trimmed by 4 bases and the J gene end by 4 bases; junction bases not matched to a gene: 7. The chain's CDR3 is CASSSDRSYYNEQFF. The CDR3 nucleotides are TGTGCCAGCAGTTCGGACAGGTCCTATTACAATGAGCAGTTCTTC.

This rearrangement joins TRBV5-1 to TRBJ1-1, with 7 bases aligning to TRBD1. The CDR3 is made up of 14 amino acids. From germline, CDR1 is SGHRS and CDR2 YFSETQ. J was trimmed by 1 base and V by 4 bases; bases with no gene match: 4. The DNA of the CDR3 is TGCGCCAGCAGCATGGGACAGACGAACACTGAAGCTTTCTTT. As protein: CASSMGQTNTEAFF.

CDR3 sequence: CASSRGLAGGGIEQFF. CDR3 coding DNA: TGTGCCAGCAGCAGGGGACTAGCGGGAGGAGGAATTGAGCAGTTCTTC. This chain links TRBV11-3 with TRBJ2-1, with TRBD2 identical over 15 bases. Germline V gene lookup returns CDR1 SGHNT and CDR2 YENEEA. This CDR3 has 16 amino acids. J lost 9 bases, V lost 5 bases, and 8 bases had no gene match.

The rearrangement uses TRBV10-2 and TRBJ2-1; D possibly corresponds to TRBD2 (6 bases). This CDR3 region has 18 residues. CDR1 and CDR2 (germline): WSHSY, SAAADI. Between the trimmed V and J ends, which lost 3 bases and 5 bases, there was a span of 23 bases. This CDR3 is CASSEWIERNWRDNEQFF. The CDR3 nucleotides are TGCGCCAGCAGTGAATGGATCGAACGTAACTGGAGGGACAATGAGCAGTTCTTC.

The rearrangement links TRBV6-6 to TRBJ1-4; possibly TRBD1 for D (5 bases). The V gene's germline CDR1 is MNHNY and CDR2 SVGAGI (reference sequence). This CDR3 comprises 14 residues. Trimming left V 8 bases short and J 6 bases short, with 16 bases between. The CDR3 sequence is CASGRGSTDEKLFF. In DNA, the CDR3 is TGTGCCAGCGGTAGGGGCAGCACAGATGAAAAACTGTTTTTT.

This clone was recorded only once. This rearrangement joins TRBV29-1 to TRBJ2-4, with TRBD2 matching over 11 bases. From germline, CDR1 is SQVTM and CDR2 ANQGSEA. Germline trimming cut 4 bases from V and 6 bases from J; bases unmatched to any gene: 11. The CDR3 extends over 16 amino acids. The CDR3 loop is CSVVYLAGGAGNIQYF. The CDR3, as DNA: TGCAGCGTTGTGTATTTAGCGGGAGGGGCGGGAAACATTCAGTACTTC.

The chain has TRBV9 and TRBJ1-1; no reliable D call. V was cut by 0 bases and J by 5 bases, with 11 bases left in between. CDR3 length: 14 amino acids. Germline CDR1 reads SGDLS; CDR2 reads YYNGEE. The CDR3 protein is CASSVAIGVTEAFF. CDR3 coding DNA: TGTGCCAGCAGCGTAGCTATCGGGGTTACTGAAGCTTTCTTT.

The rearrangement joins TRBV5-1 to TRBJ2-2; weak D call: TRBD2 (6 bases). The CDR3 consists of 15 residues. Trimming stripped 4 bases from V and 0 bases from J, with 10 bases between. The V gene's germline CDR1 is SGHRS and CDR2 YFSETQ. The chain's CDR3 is CASSAGLPNTGELFF. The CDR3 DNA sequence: TGCGCCAGCAGCGCGGGACTCCCGAACACCGGGGAGCTGTTTTTT.

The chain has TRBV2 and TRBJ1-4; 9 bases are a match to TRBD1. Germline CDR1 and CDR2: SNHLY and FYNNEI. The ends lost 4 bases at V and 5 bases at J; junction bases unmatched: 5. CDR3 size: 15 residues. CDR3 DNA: TGTGCCAGCAGTGGCGGGGACAGGGAGAATGAAAAACTGTTTTTT. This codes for CASSGGDRENEKLFF.

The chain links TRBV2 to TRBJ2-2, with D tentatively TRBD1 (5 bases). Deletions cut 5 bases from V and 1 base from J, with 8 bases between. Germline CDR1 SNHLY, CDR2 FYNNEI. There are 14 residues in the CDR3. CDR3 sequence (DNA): TGTGCCAGCAGTCAACAGGTGAACACCGGGGAGCTGTTTTTT. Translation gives CASSQQVNTGELFF.

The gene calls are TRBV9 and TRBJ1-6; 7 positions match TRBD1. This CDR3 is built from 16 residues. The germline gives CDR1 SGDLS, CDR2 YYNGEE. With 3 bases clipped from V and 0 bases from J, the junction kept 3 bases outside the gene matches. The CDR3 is CASSAGQSSYNSPLHF. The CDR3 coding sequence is TGTGCCAGCAGCGCGGGACAGAGCTCCTATAATTCACCCCTCCACTTT.

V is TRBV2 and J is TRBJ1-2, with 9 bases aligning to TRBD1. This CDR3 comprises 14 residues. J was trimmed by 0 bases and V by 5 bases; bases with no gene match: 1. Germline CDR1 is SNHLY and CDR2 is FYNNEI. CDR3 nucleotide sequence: TGTGCCAGCAGTCGGACAGGGGCTAACTATGGCTACACCTTC. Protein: CASSRTGANYGYTF.

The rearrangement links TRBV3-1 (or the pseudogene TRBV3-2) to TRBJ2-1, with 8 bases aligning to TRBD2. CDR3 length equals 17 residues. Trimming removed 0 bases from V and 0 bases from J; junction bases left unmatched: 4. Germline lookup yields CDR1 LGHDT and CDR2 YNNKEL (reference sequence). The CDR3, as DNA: TGTGCCAGCAGCCAAGATGGCGGGAGGTACTCCTACAATGAGCAGTTCTTC. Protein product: CASSQDGGRYSYNEQFF.

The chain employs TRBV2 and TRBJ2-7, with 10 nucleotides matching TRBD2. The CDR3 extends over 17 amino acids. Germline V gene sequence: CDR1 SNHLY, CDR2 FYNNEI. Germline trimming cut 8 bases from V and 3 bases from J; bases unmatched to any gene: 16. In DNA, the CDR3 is TGTGCCAGCGGGGTAACGAAAAGCGGGAGGGCCAGCTACGAGCAGTACTTC. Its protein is CASGVTKSGRASYEQYF.

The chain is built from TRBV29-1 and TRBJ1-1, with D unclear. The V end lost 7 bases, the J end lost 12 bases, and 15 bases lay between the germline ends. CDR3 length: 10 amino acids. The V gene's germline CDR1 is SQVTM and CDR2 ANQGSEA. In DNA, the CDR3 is TGCAGCGCGGGAGAAAGGCGGCCTTTCTTT. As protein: CSAGERRPFF.

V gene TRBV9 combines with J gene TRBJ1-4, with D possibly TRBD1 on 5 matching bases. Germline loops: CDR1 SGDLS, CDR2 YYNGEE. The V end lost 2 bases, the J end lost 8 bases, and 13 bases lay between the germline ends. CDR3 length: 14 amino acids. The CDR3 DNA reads TGTGCCAGCAGCGTGGGGGACTGGGTGGAAAAACTGTTTTTT. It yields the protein CASSVGDWVEKLFF.